These 31 T cell receptor beta chains were sequenced from one sample in a study of CD8 T cells in ankylosing spondylitis. TCRdb re-derived calls from the 5' RACE reads in MiXCR, one entry per CDR3 protein. The profile shows 150,000 to 200,000 distinct CDR3 sequences, around a third of them singletons. The source material was synovial fluid, either unsorted or a sorted T cell fraction (not recorded which). These receptors all come from a male donor with ankylosing spondylitis.

This rearrangement joins TRBV18 to TRBJ1-1, with D tentatively TRBD1 (5 bases). Trimming left V 6 bases short and J 3 bases short, with 17 bases between. Germline V lookup: CDR1 KGHSH, CDR2 LQKENI. CDR3 length: 15 residues. As DNA, the CDR3 is TGTGCCAGCTCCACATCGGGGCAGGGAGACACTGAAGCTTTCTTT. It encodes CASSTSGQGDTEAFF. Full variable domain (outside the CDR3, taken from reference TRBV18 and TRBJ1-1): NAGVMQNPRHLVRRRGQEARLRCSPMKGHSHVYWYRQLPEEGLKFMVYLQKENIIDESGMPKERFSAEFPKEGPSILRIQQVVRGDSAAYFCASSTSGQGDTEAFFGQGTRLTVV.

The gene calls are TRBV20-1 and TRBJ2-7, with TRBD1 as a possible D gene (6 bases). With 6 bases removed from V and 2 bases from J, the gap between germline ends came to 17 bases. Germline-derived CDR1 and CDR2 are DFQATT and SNEGSKA (reference sequence). CDR3 length: 14 residues. This chain's CDR3 is CSATDRMGTYEQYF. The DNA for the CDR3 is TGCAGTGCCACCGACAGGATGGGGACCTACGAGCAGTACTTC.

The J gene is TRBJ1-1, the V gene TRBV7-9; 7 bases line up with TRBD1. The V gene's germline CDR1 is SEHNR and CDR2 FQNEAQ (reference sequence). With 5 bases clipped from V and 12 bases from J, the junction kept 6 bases outside the gene matches. This CDR3 has 11 amino acids. The CDR3 is CASSPDRFPFF. For the CDR3, the DNA is TGTGCCAGCAGCCCGGACAGGTTCCCTTTCTTT.

This chain connects TRBV5-1 to TRBJ1-1; no reliable D call. From germline, CDR1 is SGHRS and CDR2 YFSETQ. This CDR3 contains 16 residues. Trimming took 0 bases from V and 0 from J, leaving 12 bases between them. The CDR3 loop reads CASSLDIGRMNTEAFF. The CDR3 nucleotides are TGCGCCAGCAGCTTGGACATTGGCAGGATGAACACTGAAGCTTTCTTT.

This clonotype was detected ten times or more. The chain has TRBV12-3 or TRBV12-4 and TRBJ1-6, with D uncertain. This CDR3 has 15 residues. V was cut by 8 bases and J by 1 base, with 12 bases left in between. Written as DNA, the CDR3 is TGTGCCAGCTCCAGTTCCAGATCCTATAATTCACCCCTCCACTTT. Amino acid sequence: CASSSSRSYNSPLHF.

This clonotype appeared many times. V gene TRBV28 combines with J gene TRBJ1-1; TRBD1 might be the D (6 bases). Germline lookup yields CDR1 MDHEN and CDR2 SYDVKM. Trimming pared 4 bases from V and 3 bases from J, leaving 12 bases between. CDR3 length: 14 amino acids. CDR3 sequence (DNA): TGTGCCAGCAGTTCGGGACATCCTGACACTGAAGCTTTCTTT. Translated: CASSSGHPDTEAFF.

This rearrangement joins TRBV5-4 to TRBJ1-1; unclear D gene. The germline V and J ends were trimmed by 2 bases and 8 bases, with 13 bases remaining between them. This CDR3 spans 13 amino acids. CDR1 is SGHNT and CDR2 is YYREEE in the germline V gene (reference sequence). CDR3 DNA: TGTGCCAGCAGCTTTTCTGCCCGCCGCGAAGCTTTCTTT. Amino acid sequence: CASSFSARREAFF.

The table lists this clonotype with a few counts. The chain is built from TRBV7-7 and TRBJ2-5; either TRBD1 or TRBD2 may fit D (6 bases each). Between the trimmed V and J ends, which lost 1 base and 4 bases, there was a span of 16 bases. The V gene's germline CDR1 is SSHAT and CDR2 FNYEAQ (reference sequence). This CDR3 contains 16 residues. The CDR3 nucleotides are TGTGCCAGCAGCTTAGGGAGTTTGGGGGGCAGAGAGACCCAGTACTTC. It yields the protein CASSLGSLGGRETQYF.

This clonotype was counted a single time. V and J are TRBV20-1 and TRBJ1-4; 9 nucleotides agree with TRBD1. This CDR3 has 14 amino acids. The junction had 5 bases not matched to a gene; V was cut back by 6 bases and J by 3 bases. CDR1 DFQATT and CDR2 SNEGSKA come from the germline V gene (reference sequence). The CDR3 region has the DNA TGCAGTGCAAAACAGGGGGCGGCTAATGAAAAACTGTTTTTT. Its translation: CSAKQGAANEKLFF.

V usage is TRBV4-3 and J usage is TRBJ2-2; TRBD2 aligns across 10 bases. The CDR3 is 16 residues long. The trim removed 4 bases at V and 3 bases at J, leaving 5 bases unmatched. The germline V gene encodes CDR1 LGHNA and CDR2 YSLEER. The CDR3 region has the DNA TGCGCCAGCAGCCCTTACCTAGCGGGAGACACCGGGGAGCTGTTTTTT. Protein: CASSPYLAGDTGELFF.

In its sample, this clonotype was seen a few times. The CDR3 nucleotides read TGCGCCAGCAGCCCAGTGCTGAGCTCCTATAATTCACCCCTCCACTTT. Its translation is CASSPVLSSYNSPLHF. The chain is built from TRBV10-1 and TRBJ1-6; D not resolved. Trimming left V 6 bases short and J 0 bases short, with 12 bases between. This CDR3 has 16 residues. Germline V CDR1 and CDR2: WNHNN, SYGVQD (reference sequence).

J is TRBJ1-1 and V is TRBV5-1, with D unclear. V lost 4 bases and J lost 4, with 17 bases in between. Germline assignment: CDR1 SGHRS and CDR2 YFSETQ. CDR3 length: 15 amino acids. This chain's CDR3 is CASSLAGSAGTEAFF. CDR3 sequence (DNA): TGCGCCAGCAGCCTGGCGGGGAGTGCGGGCACTGAAGCTTTCTTT.

The chain combines TRBV30 with TRBJ1-1; D unresolved. This CDR3 contains 13 residues. Trimming removed 8 bases from V and 8 bases from J, with 21 bases in between. Germline loops: CDR1 GTSNPN, CDR2 SVGIG (reference sequence). The CDR3 sequence is CAGYPLKGPEAFF. The CDR3 region has the DNA TGTGCCGGATACCCTCTGAAGGGTCCAGAAGCTTTCTTT.

V gene TRBV7-2 combines with J gene TRBJ1-2; no definite D call. Trimming cost V 1 base and J 6 bases, with 12 bases left between them. Per germline, CDR1 SGHTA and CDR2 FQGNSA. The CDR3 has 14 residues. CDR3 sequence: CASSLVRIIDGYTF. CDR3 DNA: TGTGCCAGCAGCTTAGTTCGGATTATCGATGGCTACACCTTC.

This clonotype was seen more than once but under ten times. This chain uses TRBV28 with TRBJ2-1, with TRBD2 matching 8 bases. V lost 7 bases, J lost 4 bases, and 9 bases stayed unmatched. The germline V gene has CDR1 MDHEN and CDR2 SYDVKM. The CDR3 loop spans 15 amino acids. Written as DNA, the CDR3 is TGTGCCAGCACGGGAGGGTCCTTATCTTACAATGAGCAGTTCTTC. Residues: CASTGGSLSYNEQFF.

The rearrangement links TRBV7-9 to TRBJ2-2; maybe TRBD2 (6 bases). V lost 1 base and J lost 6, with 12 bases in between. Per the germline V gene, CDR1 is SEHNR and CDR2 is FQNEAQ (reference sequence). The CDR3 loop spans 15 amino acids. For the CDR3, the DNA is TGTGCCAGCAGCTTAGAACTAGCCATCGCCGGGGAGCTGTTTTTT. Its protein is CASSLELAIAGELFF.

This clonotype showed up many times. The DNA for the CDR3 is TGTGCCAGTAGTATAGATCCTCGGGGACTAGCTTCTTACAATGAGCAGTTCTTC. Protein: CASSIDPRGLASYNEQFF. J is TRBJ2-1 and V is TRBV19; TRBD2 matches at 9 bases. With 0 bases clipped from V and 4 bases from J, the junction kept 10 bases outside the gene matches. This CDR3 contains 18 residues. CDR1 is LNHDA, CDR2 SQIVND, per germline (reference sequence).

The J gene is TRBJ2-3, the V gene TRBV18; 13 bases align to TRBD2. V lost 2 bases, J lost 4 bases, and 3 bases stayed unmatched. Germline CDR1 and CDR2: KGHSH and LQKENI. This CDR3 has 16 amino acids. CDR3 nucleotides: TGTGCCAGCTCACCAGGGACTAGCGGGGAAGCAGATACGCAGTATTTT. It yields the protein CASSPGTSGEADTQYF.

This clonotype was seen a few times. The chain carries TRBV20-1 and TRBJ2-1; 10 bases are shared with TRBD1. Germline CDR1 is DFQATT and CDR2 is SNEGSKA (reference sequence). The CDR3 consists of 15 residues. The V segment lost 5 bases and the J segment 4 bases; nucleotides outside the gene matches: 8. Here the CDR3 reads CSALSDRGLYNEQFF. DNA of the CDR3: TGCAGTGCTCTATCCGACAGGGGGCTGTACAATGAGCAGTTCTTC.

The chain carries TRBV5-1 and TRBJ2-2, with 11 bases lining up with TRBD2. CDR3 length equals 17 residues. With V trimmed by 2 bases and J by 5 bases, 8 bases remained unmatched. Germline V gives CDR1 SGHRS, CDR2 YFSETQ. As DNA, the CDR3 is TGCGCCAGCAGCTTCGAACTAGCGGGAGTATGGACCGGGGAGCTGTTTTTT. Its protein product is CASSFELAGVWTGELFF.

The chain couples TRBV2 to TRBJ2-2, with TRBD1 matching over 7 bases. The V gene's germline CDR1 is SNHLY and CDR2 FYNNEI. This CDR3 comprises 16 residues. V was clipped by 4 bases and J by 0 bases; unmatched bases: 5. As DNA, the CDR3 is TGTGCCAGCAGTGCCGGACAGGAACCGAACACCGGGGAGCTGTTTTTT. Its translation: CASSAGQEPNTGELFF.

The chain is built from TRBV12-3 or TRBV12-4 and TRBJ1-5; possibly TRBD1 for D (5 bases). V shed 7 bases and J shed 9 bases, with 22 bases lying between them. The CDR3 runs to 15 residues. Written as DNA, the CDR3 is TGTGCCAGCACCCCGGGGGTTGAGGGGCCGGGGCCCCAGCATTTT. This codes for CASTPGVEGPGPQHF.

The sample holds many counts of this clonotype. The chain carries TRBV19 and TRBJ2-1; 11 nucleotides align to TRBD2. Trimming at V came to 4 bases and at J to 8 bases, leaving 10 bases not matched to a gene. Looked up from germline, CDR1 is LNHDA and CDR2 is SQIVND (reference sequence). CDR3 length equals 16 residues. The CDR3 reads CASSSPSSGRPYEQFF. The DNA for the CDR3 is TGTGCCAGTAGTAGTCCCTCTAGCGGGAGGCCCTATGAGCAGTTCTTC.

This clonotype was counted a few times. This chain connects TRBV5-1 to TRBJ1-2; the match to TRBD1 covers 8 bases. CDR3 length: 15 residues. Germline V gives CDR1 SGHRS, CDR2 YFSETQ. The trim removed 2 bases at V and 4 bases at J, leaving 7 bases unmatched. The CDR3 loop reads CASSLGQGFIYGYTF. The CDR3 region has the DNA TGCGCCAGCAGCTTAGGACAGGGTTTTATCTATGGCTACACCTTC.

This clonotype was counted only a few times. V usage is TRBV27 and J usage is TRBJ2-7; TRBD2 agrees at 9 bases. J was trimmed by 4 bases and V by 6 bases; bases with no gene match: 10. CDR3 length equals 15 residues. Germline V gene data show CDR1 as MNHEY and CDR2 as SMNVEV (reference sequence). CDR3: CASRRSTSGLYEQYF. The CDR3 DNA follows: TGTGCCAGCAGAAGGTCGACTAGCGGACTTTACGAGCAGTACTTC.

This clonotype has a handful of counts. The chain couples TRBV2 to TRBJ1-1; D not certain. CDR3 size: 16 residues. V gave up 7 bases and J gave up 5 bases, with 23 bases separating them. CDR1 is SNHLY, CDR2 FYNNEI, per germline. The CDR3 nucleotides are TGTGCCAGCATTCTCGGGAGCGTCGGAGGAGATACTGAAGCTTTCTTT. Protein product: CASILGSVGGDTEAFF.

This clonotype came up many times. The chain couples TRBV12-3 or TRBV12-4 to TRBJ2-7, with D uncertain. This CDR3 comprises 13 residues. With 5 bases removed from V and 2 bases from J, the gap between germline ends came to 10 bases. The CDR3 DNA follows: TGTGCCAGCAGTAGACTGGGAACCTACGAGCAGTACTTC. This sequence encodes CASSRLGTYEQYF.

The rearrangement uses TRBV6-5 and TRBJ1-6; 7 bases map to TRBD1. Per the germline V gene, CDR1 is MNHEY and CDR2 is SVGAGI. The CDR3 has 15 residues. J lost 9 bases, V lost 8 bases, and 13 bases had no gene match. CDR3 sequence (DNA): TGTGCCAGCGGGTACCCGACAGGGAATTTTTCACCCCTCCACTTT. Its protein product is CASGYPTGNFSPLHF.

This chain connects TRBV12-3 or TRBV12-4 to TRBJ2-7; the D is unclear. The CDR3 covers 13 residues. V was cut by 2 bases and J by 7 bases, with 12 bases left in between. In DNA, the CDR3 is TGTGCCAGCAGTTTAAATAGTAAAAGGGAGCAGTACTTC. Its protein is CASSLNSKREQYF.

In its sample, this clonotype was seen many times. V usage is TRBV20-1 and J usage is TRBJ2-5; possibly TRBD1 for D (6 bases). Germline V gene lookup returns CDR1 DFQATT and CDR2 SNEGSKA (reference sequence). The ends were cut back, 6 bases at V and 5 bases at J, with 19 bases in the middle. The CDR3 is made up of 14 amino acids. The CDR3 here is CSAKQGIGVETQYF. In DNA form, the CDR3 reads TGCAGTGCGAAACAGGGTATTGGGGTGGAGACCCAGTACTTC.

This chain joins TRBV14 and TRBJ2-3; the D call may be TRBD1 or TRBD2 (6 bases each). The V end lost 3 bases, the J end lost 3 bases, and 19 bases lay between the germline ends. Germline V CDR1 and CDR2: SGHDN, FVKESK. The CDR3 totals 17 residues. The CDR3 here is CASSHRVGGGGTDTQYF. For the CDR3, the DNA is TGTGCCAGCAGCCACCGGGTCGGGGGCGGCGGGACAGATACGCAGTATTTT.